These 24 T cell receptor beta chains originate from one sample sequenced in a study of liver allograft versus peripheral blood T cells. On the study more broadly: Within transplanted livers, the T cell receptor repertoires were examined and compared against the repertoires present in the peripheral blood of liver transplant recipients.

One entry per CDR3 protein, called by TCRdb with MiXCR from the reads. The repertoire includes over 15,000 distinct CDR3 sequences, 22% of them detected once, and over 9.5% sits in the top ten. All receptors come from a human patient who had a liver transplant. Some T cells could come from the graft donor.

This clonotype was counted at least ten times. This rearrangement joins TRBV6-5 to TRBJ2-5, with 7 bases fitting TRBD1. With V trimmed by 6 bases and J by 5 bases, 15 bases remained unmatched. Germline CDR1 and CDR2: MNHEY and SVGAGI. The CDR3 contains 16 residues. CDR3 nucleotide sequence: TGTGCCAGCAGGCCCCCGGGCAGGGGGAAGAGGGAGACCCAGTACTTC. Translating it yields CASRPPGRGKRETQYF.

This clonotype was seen many times. The chain combines TRBV27 with TRBJ2-7; D is possibly TRBD1 (6 bases). The CDR3 runs 14 residues. Germline CDR1 reads MNHEY; CDR2 reads SMNVEV (reference sequence). The germline V and J ends were trimmed by 8 bases and 1 base, with 15 bases remaining between them. CDR3 loop: CASRYTTGSYEQYF. CDR3 bases: TGTGCCAGCCGATATACGACAGGATCCTACGAGCAGTACTTC.

Relative to its sample, this clonotype is medium-sized. The chain combines TRBV7-2 with TRBJ1-2, with D perhaps TRBD1 (6 bases). Germline V CDR1 and CDR2: SGHTA, FQGNSA. Trimming shortened V by 7 bases and J by 6 bases, and 24 bases separated the two germline ends. The CDR3 has 16 residues. CDR3 sequence: CASTPGGQNREHGYTF. CDR3 nucleotides: TGTGCCAGCACCCCGGGGGGCCAGAACAGGGAGCATGGCTACACCTTC.

This clonotype was recorded a few times. J is TRBJ2-5 and V is TRBV19; D tentatively reads TRBD1 or TRBD2 (6 bases each). CDR3 length equals 15 residues. The ends were cut back, 6 bases at V and 1 base at J, with 15 bases in the middle. Germline loops: CDR1 LNHDA, CDR2 SQIVND (reference sequence). CDR3 loop: CASRWGAAAQETQYF. CDR3 sequence (DNA): TGTGCCAGTAGGTGGGGGGCCGCGGCCCAAGAGACCCAGTACTTC.

The chain links TRBV27 to TRBJ1-2; possibly TRBD1 for D (5 bases). Per germline, CDR1 MNHEY and CDR2 SMNVEV (reference sequence). The CDR3 runs 13 residues. V was trimmed by 5 bases and J by 4 bases, leaving 11 bases between them. CDR3 sequence reads: CASSQDGGYGYTF. The CDR3 DNA sequence: TGTGCCAGCAGTCAGGACGGGGGCTATGGCTACACCTTC.

Many counts were recorded for this clonotype. The CDR3 coding sequence is TGTGCCACCAGCAGAGGCAGTAACTATGGCTACACCTTC. The encoded protein is CATSRGSNYGYTF. This rearrangement joins TRBV15 to TRBJ1-2, with unresolved D. Germline CDR1 is LNHNV and CDR2 is YYDKDF (reference sequence). The CDR3 runs to 13 residues. V was clipped by 1 base and J by 1 base, with 4 bases between them.

Of note for this clonotype: Given a much more abundant clone one base away, this may be a read error. The V call is TRBV27, the J call TRBJ1-1; no firm D call. This CDR3 is 13 amino acids long. CDR1 and CDR2 (germline): MNHEY, SMNVEV (reference sequence). CDR3 sequence (DNA): TGTACCAGCAGTTTAGAGCCCAACACTGAAGCTTTCTTT. Protein sequence: CTSSLEPNTEAFF.

This clonotype was observed a single time. The chain is built from TRBV7-9 and TRBJ1-6; TRBD1 matches 7 bases. The CDR3 loop spans 15 amino acids. With V trimmed by 5 bases and J by 6 bases, 7 bases remained unmatched. From germline, CDR1 is SEHNR and CDR2 FQNEAQ (reference sequence). The CDR3 nucleotides read TGTGCCAGCAGCCAAAGACAGGGCTTTAATTCACCCCTCCACTTT. Amino acid sequence: CASSQRQGFNSPLHF.

This clonotype occurred many times. The chain links TRBV13 to TRBJ2-3; 12 positions match TRBD2. The junction had 4 bases not matched to a gene; V was cut back by 5 bases and J by 7 bases. This CDR3 has 14 residues. CDR1 and CDR2 (germline): PRHDT, FYEKMQ (reference sequence). CDR3 bases: TGTGCCAGCAGCCCAGGACTAGCGGGAAATACGCAGTATTTT. Its translation: CASSPGLAGNTQYF.

The gene calls are TRBV20-1 and TRBJ1-2; D gene ambiguous. V was cut by 5 bases and J by 3 bases, with 16 bases left in between. The CDR3 covers 14 residues. Germline loops: CDR1 DFQATT, CDR2 SNEGSKA (reference sequence). This CDR3 is CSARASQWDYGYTF. CDR3 nucleotides: TGCAGTGCTCGGGCTTCCCAATGGGACTATGGCTACACCTTC.

This clonotype was counted between two and nine times. The V call is TRBV12-3 or TRBV12-4, the J call TRBJ1-6, with D uncertain. The CDR3 loop spans 14 amino acids. V gave up 3 bases and J gave up 7 bases, with 10 bases separating them. DNA of the CDR3: TGTGCCAGCAGTTTCGGCCTCGCCAATTCACCCCTCCACTTT. Its translation is CASSFGLANSPLHF.

A few counts support this clonotype. The chain couples TRBV14 to TRBJ2-7; D may be TRBD1 or TRBD2 (5 bases each). V was shortened by 4 bases and J by 7 bases, with 23 bases between the two germline ends. Per germline, CDR1 SGHDN and CDR2 FVKESK. This CDR3 is 16 amino acids long. CDR3 region: CASSPGRDPLVREQYF. In DNA form, the CDR3 reads TGTGCCAGCAGCCCCGGCAGGGACCCCCTCGTGAGGGAGCAGTACTTC.

This clonotype was counted only a few times. The chain links TRBV7-2 to TRBJ1-2; D possibly corresponds to TRBD1 (5 bases). This CDR3 has 16 amino acids. Germline V gene sequence: CDR1 SGHTA, CDR2 FQGNSA. The V end lost 2 bases, the J end lost 7 bases, and 20 bases lay between the germline ends. The CDR3 spells CASSLKSGLGGFGYTF. In DNA form, the CDR3 reads TGTGCCAGCAGCTTAAAATCGGGTCTTGGGGGATTTGGCTACACCTTC.

The DNA for the CDR3 is TGTGCCAGCAACCAGGGGGAGGTCAATGAGCAGTTCTTC. This encodes CASNQGEVNEQFF. This chain uses TRBV9 with TRBJ2-1, with D perhaps matching TRBD1 (7 bases). V was clipped by 6 bases and J by 6 bases, with 13 bases between them. The length of the CDR3 is 13 residues. Per the germline V gene, CDR1 is SGDLS and CDR2 is YYNGEE.

By share of the sample, this clonotype is medium-sized. The gene calls are TRBV6-1 and TRBJ2-3, with D possibly TRBD1 on 5 matching bases. Germline values: CDR1 MNHNS, CDR2 SASEGT. This CDR3 has 16 residues. Trimming stripped 2 bases from V and 4 bases from J, with 16 bases between. The CDR3 is CASSESSATRADTQYF. DNA for the CDR3: TGTGCCAGCAGTGAAAGCTCGGCCACCAGGGCAGATACGCAGTATTTT.

About this clonotype itself: With a much larger clone just one base away, this may be a read error. This sequence joins TRBV6-2 or TRBV6-3 and TRBJ2-1; no clear D. The germline gives CDR1 MNHEY, CDR2 SVGEGT. The V gene lost 2 bases and the J gene lost 6 bases, with 11 bases spanning the gap. This CDR3 has 14 amino acids. The CDR3 DNA sequence: TGTGCCAGCAGTTACACGAAAGGGCTCAATGAGCAGTTCTTC. Residues: CASSYTKGLNEQFF.

This chain connects TRBV6-2 or TRBV6-3 to TRBJ1-2, with D unclear. The CDR3 has 15 amino acids. Germline V gene sequence: CDR1 MNHEY, CDR2 SVGEGT. Trimming left V 0 bases short and J 2 bases short, with 10 bases between. CDR3 loop: CASSYSTTRNYGYTF. Here the CDR3 DNA reads TGTGCCAGCAGTTACTCGACTACCAGAAACTATGGCTACACCTTC.

The chain couples TRBV18 to TRBJ2-7; tentatively, D is TRBD1 (6 bases). Germline CDR1 and CDR2: KGHSH and LQKENI. Trimming left V 6 bases short and J 10 bases short, with 19 bases between. CDR3 length: 13 residues. The CDR3 here is CASSGNQDSPQYF. The CDR3, as DNA: TGTGCCAGCTCGGGAAACCAGGACAGTCCTCAGTACTTC.

This clonotype is medium-sized. This sequence joins TRBV24-1 and TRBJ2-5; D is ambiguous. The CDR3 runs 14 residues. Germline V gene sequence: CDR1 KGHDR, CDR2 SFDVKD. Trimming removed 1 base at V and 4 bases at J, with 9 bases between. This CDR3 reads CATSDFGGAETQYF. In nucleotides, the CDR3 is TGTGCCACCAGTGATTTTGGCGGTGCAGAGACCCAGTACTTC.

This chain connects TRBV20-1 to TRBJ1-1; TRBD1 matches 8 bases. The V gene end was trimmed by 3 bases and the J gene end by 4 bases; junction bases not matched to a gene: 4. Germline V CDR1 and CDR2: DFQATT, SNEGSKA (reference sequence). CDR3 length equals 13 residues. This CDR3 reads CSARKQGGTEAFF. The CDR3 region has the DNA TGCAGTGCTAGGAAACAGGGGGGCACTGAAGCTTTCTTT.

This chain connects TRBV6-1 to TRBJ2-4, with a possible D match to TRBD2 (5 bases). The CDR3 contains 16 residues. The V gene lost 2 bases and the J gene lost 6 bases, with 17 bases spanning the gap. Looked up from germline, CDR1 is MNHNS and CDR2 is SASEGT. The CDR3 reads CASSERSRGGVNIQYF. The CDR3 DNA follows: TGTGCCAGCAGTGAACGGTCTCGCGGAGGAGTAAACATTCAGTACTTC.

This sequence joins TRBV6-5 and TRBJ1-6; D is ambiguous. The ends were cut back, 6 bases at V and 14 bases at J, with 20 bases in the middle. CDR3 length: 14 residues. Looked up from germline, CDR1 is MNHEY and CDR2 is SVGAGI. The chain's CDR3 is CASRTGSLLRTLHF. CDR3 nucleotides: TGTGCCAGCAGGACCGGGTCCCTTCTTCGGACCCTCCACTTT.

The chain couples TRBV7-9 to TRBJ2-7; 7 bases are a match to TRBD1. Trimming removed 2 bases from V and 6 bases from J; junction bases left unmatched: 16. The CDR3 runs 17 residues. Germline V gene sequence: CDR1 SEHNR, CDR2 FQNEAQ (reference sequence). CDR3 DNA sequence: TGTGCCAGCAGCTTAAAAGGGTCCGAAGGGGGCCTGGTCGAGCAGTACTTC. Translating it yields CASSLKGSEGGLVEQYF.

V and J are TRBV20-1 and TRBJ1-5; 7 nucleotides agree with TRBD1. CDR3 length: 14 amino acids. The V gene's germline CDR1 is DFQATT and CDR2 SNEGSKA (reference sequence). The V gene end was trimmed by 5 bases and the J gene end by 4 bases; junction bases not matched to a gene: 8. The CDR3 nucleotides read TGCAGTGCTTCACAGGGGAGGGGTAATCAGCCCCAGCATTTT. This translates into CSASQGRGNQPQHF.